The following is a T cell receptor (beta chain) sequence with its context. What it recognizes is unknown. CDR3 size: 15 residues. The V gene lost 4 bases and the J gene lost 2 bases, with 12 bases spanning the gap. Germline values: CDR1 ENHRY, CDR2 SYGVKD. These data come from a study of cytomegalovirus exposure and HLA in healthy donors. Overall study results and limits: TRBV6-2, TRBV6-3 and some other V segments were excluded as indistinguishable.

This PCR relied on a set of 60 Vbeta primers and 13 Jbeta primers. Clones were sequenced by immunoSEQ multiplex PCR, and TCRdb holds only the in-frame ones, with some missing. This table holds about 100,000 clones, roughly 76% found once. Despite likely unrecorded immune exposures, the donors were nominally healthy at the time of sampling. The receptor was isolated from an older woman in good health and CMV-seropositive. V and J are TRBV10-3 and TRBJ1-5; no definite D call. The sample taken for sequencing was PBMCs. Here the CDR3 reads CAISAHSGGNQPQHF. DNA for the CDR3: TGTGCCATCAGTGCCCACTCGGGAGGCAATCAGCCCCAGCATTTT.